These 21 T cell receptor beta chains came from one sample sequenced in a study of cytomegalovirus exposure and HLA in healthy donors. Primers for the PCR totalled 60 Vbeta and 13 Jbeta. Sequencing used immunoSEQ multiplex PCR; TCRdb keeps in-frame clones, though not all of them. The profile shows some 110,000 clones, 71% of them singletons. The sample taken for sequencing was PBMCs. These receptors all come from a female donor in good health and CMV-seronegative.

This clone was seen only a few times. The chain carries TRBV13 and TRBJ2-3, with TRBD1 identical over 7 bases. The CDR3 loop spans 13 amino acids. V lost 5 bases and J lost 9; bases outside the gene matches: 8. CDR1 PRHDT and CDR2 FYEKMQ come from the germline V gene (reference sequence). The chain's CDR3 is CASSQNRGETQYF. In nucleotides, the CDR3 is TGTGCCAGCAGCCAAAACAGGGGCGAAACGCAGTATTTT.

This clone was seen only once. The V gene is TRBV6-1, the J gene TRBJ1-1; tentative D call: TRBD1 (6 bases). Per germline, CDR1 MNHNS and CDR2 SASEGT. Trimming removed 5 bases at V and 1 base at J, with 11 bases between. The length of the CDR3 is 14 residues. CDR3 bases: TGTGCCAGCAGTAGGGGGACGGCGAACACTGAAGCTTTCTTT. Protein product: CASSRGTANTEAFF.

Details on this clone: At one of its ends the junction is not consistent with the germline gene, which may arise from a read error. Additional DNA sequences in this sample encode the identical CDR3. This chain uses TRBV9 with TRBJ1-2; unclear D gene. The CDR3 has 13 residues. The V gene's germline CDR1 is SGDLS and CDR2 YYNGEE. CDR3 in DNA: TGTGCCAGCAGCCCCACCCCGGAGAGGTCCTTATCCTTC. This codes for CASSPTPERSLSF.

V usage is TRBV27 and J usage is TRBJ1-6; weak D call: TRBD1 (6 bases). Germline V gene data show CDR1 as MNHEY and CDR2 as SMNVEV (reference sequence). This CDR3 contains 13 residues. Trimming cost V 7 bases and J 8 bases, with 12 bases left between them. The DNA of the CDR3 is TGTGCCAGCACCAGGGACATCCATTCACCCCTCCACTTT. It codes for CASTRDIHSPLHF.

This chain joins TRBV5-4 and TRBJ1-1; 11 bases are a match to TRBD1. Losses at the gene ends were 4 bases for V and 0 bases for J; bases not matched to a gene: 11. The CDR3 has 18 amino acids. CDR1 is SGHNT, CDR2 YYREEE, per germline (reference sequence). CDR3 coding DNA: TGTGCCAGCAGCGCGGGGACAGGGGGTCCTATCATGAACACTGAAGCTTTCTTT. Its protein product is CASSAGTGGPIMNTEAFF. Full variable domain (outside the CDR3, taken from reference TRBV5-4 and TRBJ1-1): ETGVTQSPTHLIKTRGQQVTLRCSSQSGHNTVSWYQQALGQGPQFIFQYYREEENGRGNFPPRFSGLQFPNYSSELNVNALELDDSALYLCASSAGTGGPIMNTEAFFGQGTRLTVV.

The rearrangement uses TRBV7-9 and TRBJ1-2, with 9 bases that match TRBD1. V trimming: 5 bases; J trimming: 4 bases; junction bases outside the gene matches: 8. This CDR3 is 15 amino acids long. Germline V gene sequence: CDR1 SEHNR, CDR2 FQNEAQ (reference sequence). The CDR3 region is CASSDTGGLGYGYTF. CDR3 sequence (DNA): TGTGCCAGCAGCGACACAGGGGGCCTTGGCTATGGCTACACCTTC.

This clone has just one count. The chain combines TRBV11-3 with TRBJ2-7; TRBD2 matches 11 bases. V gave up 4 bases and J gave up 6 bases; unmatched junction bases: 11. The CDR3 covers 16 residues. Germline-derived CDR1 and CDR2 are SGHNT and YENEEA. CDR3 loop: CASSSELAGASGEQYF. The CDR3, as DNA: TGTGCCAGCAGCTCAGAACTAGCGGGGGCTTCTGGCGAGCAGTACTTC.

The rearrangement links TRBV29-1 to TRBJ1-2; no clear D. Germline V CDR1 and CDR2: SQVTM, ANQGSEA. The CDR3 is 12 residues long. The V gene lost 4 bases and the J gene lost 7 bases, with 13 bases spanning the gap. The CDR3 coding sequence is TGCAGCGTTGCAGCAGACATGCGTGGCTACACCTTC. Amino acid sequence: CSVAADMRGYTF.

There are a few counts of this clone. The rearrangement joins TRBV28 to TRBJ2-7; tentatively, D is TRBD1 (6 bases). The V gene's germline CDR1 is MDHEN and CDR2 SYDVKM. V was cut by 3 bases and J by 6 bases, with 15 bases left in between. The CDR3 length is 14 residues. DNA for the CDR3: TGTGCCAGCAGTTTCTCCGGGACAACTTTCGAGCAGTACTTC. It yields the protein CASSFSGTTFEQYF.

The J gene is TRBJ2-7, the V gene TRBV30, with D perhaps matching TRBD2 (6 bases). Between the trimmed V and J ends, which lost 2 bases and 3 bases, there was a span of 17 bases. CDR1 is GTSNPN, CDR2 SVGIG, per germline (reference sequence). This CDR3 has 15 amino acids. The CDR3 DNA follows: TGTGCCTGGAGTCCTATGCGGGGTGGGTTCTACGAGCAGTACTTC. Residues: CAWSPMRGGFYEQYF.

The chain joins TRBV9 to TRBJ2-3, with D tentatively TRBD2 (6 bases). V lost 0 bases to trimming and J lost 4 bases, with 15 bases between them. This CDR3 has 16 residues. The germline V gene encodes CDR1 SGDLS and CDR2 YYNGEE. In nucleotides, the CDR3 is TGTGCCAGCAGCGTAGCTCTAACGGGAGTCGCAGATACGCAGTATTTT. Protein sequence: CASSVALTGVADTQYF.

V usage is TRBV6-5 and J usage is TRBJ2-7, with 8 bases aligning to TRBD1. Per germline, CDR1 MNHEY and CDR2 SVGAGI. This CDR3 has 14 amino acids. With V trimmed by 4 bases and J by 5 bases, 7 bases remained unmatched. Here the CDR3 DNA reads TGTGCCAGCAGTTCCCTTGGACAGGGCCACGAGCAGTACTTC. This translates into CASSSLGQGHEQYF.

This chain connects TRBV5-1 to TRBJ1-3, with a tentative D call TRBD1 (5 bases). Germline V CDR1 and CDR2: SGHRS, YFSETQ. V dropped 0 bases and J dropped 2 bases, with 9 bases sitting between them. The CDR3 is made up of 15 amino acids. The chain's CDR3 is CASSLAAGAGNTIYF. DNA of the CDR3: TGCGCCAGCAGCTTGGCCGCGGGGGCTGGAAACACCATATATTTT.

This clone was counted between two and nine times. This chain uses TRBV6-5 with TRBJ1-5, with 8 bases identical to TRBD1. Germline CDR1 and CDR2: MNHEY and SVGAGI. The V and J ends lost 4 bases and 5 bases, in that order; junction bases with no gene match: 1. The CDR3 sequence is 13 residues long. The CDR3 DNA sequence: TGTGCCAGCAGTTTACAGGGGGATCAGCCCCAGCATTTT. Protein sequence: CASSLQGDQPQHF.

This clone showed up just once. This chain uses TRBV28 with TRBJ2-1; 7 nucleotides line up with TRBD2. CDR1 and CDR2 from the germline V gene are MDHEN and SYDVKM. V trimming: 3 bases; J trimming: 8 bases; junction bases outside the gene matches: 10. The CDR3 contains 15 residues. CDR3 region: CASSFVSSGGDEQFF. The CDR3 DNA reads as TGTGCCAGCAGTTTCGTTTCTAGCGGCGGGGATGAGCAGTTCTTC.

The chain couples TRBV2 to TRBJ1-1; D gene ambiguous. The CDR3 totals 14 residues. Trimming shortened V by 5 bases and J by 5 bases, and 15 bases separated the two germline ends. Germline CDR1 is SNHLY and CDR2 is FYNNEI. The CDR3 DNA follows: TGTGCCAGCAGTACATCGTACGCAGGTACTGAAGCTTTCTTT. This sequence encodes CASSTSYAGTEAFF. The entire variable domain, with the rest obtained from reference TRBV2 and TRBJ1-1, is as follows: EPEVTQTPSHQVTQMGQEVILRCVPISNHLYFYWYRQILGQKVEFLVSFYNNEISEKSEIFDDQFSVERPDGSNFTLKIRSTKLEDSAMYFCASSTSYAGTEAFFGQGTRLTVV.

This clone has only one observation. V is TRBV6-5 and J is TRBJ2-5, with a possible D match to TRBD2 (5 bases). The length of the CDR3 is 15 residues. Trimming took off 0 bases at V and 4 bases at J, with 12 bases between the two ends. Germline CDR1 and CDR2: MNHEY and SVGAGI. CDR3 residues: CASSYSSGSGETQYF. CDR3 nucleotide sequence: TGTGCCAGCAGTTACTCATCGGGGTCGGGAGAGACCCAGTACTTC.

The chain combines TRBV6-6 with TRBJ2-2; D perhaps matches TRBD1 (8 bases). Trimming cost V 0 bases and J 4 bases, with 12 bases left between them. In germline, CDR1 is MNHNY, CDR2 SVGAGI (reference sequence). The CDR3 has 16 residues. CDR3 loop: CASSYSNRGGTGELFF. The CDR3 DNA sequence: TGTGCCAGCAGTTACTCGAACAGGGGGGGCACCGGGGAGCTGTTTTTT.

The chain uses TRBV7-2 and TRBJ2-4; TRBD2 matches 10 bases. Germline-derived CDR1 and CDR2 are SGHTA and FQGNSA. The ends lost 2 bases at V and 15 bases at J; junction bases unmatched: 13. The CDR3 consists of 15 residues. The DNA of the CDR3 is TGTGCCAGCAGCTTATCCCCTCGACTAGCGGGCGAGAGGTACTTC. It is translated as CASSLSPRLAGERYF.

This clone was counted only a few times. J is TRBJ1-1 and V is TRBV7-8; 8 bases match TRBD1. The germline V gene encodes CDR1 SGHVS and CDR2 FQNEAQ. The length of the CDR3 is 14 residues. After removal of 5 bases from V and 3 bases from J, the junction contained 5 bases not matched to a gene. CDR3 sequence (DNA): TGTGCCAGCAGCCCTCCACAGGGGGACACTGAAGCTTTCTTT. Protein product: CASSPPQGDTEAFF.

This clone was picked up one time. This rearrangement joins TRBV25-1 to TRBJ2-1, with D tentatively TRBD2 (5 bases). V was pared by 1 base and J by 14 bases, with 12 bases between. The germline V gene has CDR1 MGHDK and CDR2 SYGVNS. This CDR3 is 12 amino acids long. CDR3 residues: CASSESGKGEFF. The DNA of the CDR3 is TGTGCCAGCAGTGAATCTGGGAAGGGAGAGTTCTTC.